This TCR beta chain comes out of a study of blood T cell repertoires in COVID-19. Study in general: There were acute and convalescent COVID-19 samples, and they came from the United States, Italy and Spain. Sources were T cells, B-cell-depleted T cells, or PBMCs; the material itself was cDNA or gDNA.

Trimming removed 7 bases at V and 1 base at J, with 10 bases between. Germline V gene lookup returns CDR1 MGHRA and CDR2 YSYEKL. The CDR3 is made up of 13 amino acids. Study processing details: Using reference gene primer amplification, nucleated cell counts were estimated. Sequenced by immunoSEQ multiplex PCR; TCRdb stores in-frame clones only, minus some. Clone size and V and J calls were adopted from that table, with D and trimming inferred from the DNA. The data hold approximately 130,000 clones, with over 75% observed a single time. Sequenced sample: peripheral blood. The rearrangement joins TRBV4-1 to TRBJ1-2; a weak D match, TRBD1 (6 bases). This receptor was identified in a man aged 35-49 years with active or convalescent COVID-19. The CDR3 sequence is CASTRGNNYGYTF. CDR3 DNA: TGCGCCAGCACAAGGGGGAATAACTATGGCTACACCTTC.